One and the same sample provided the 5 T cell receptor beta chains below, sequenced in a study of CD8 T cells in ankylosing spondylitis. TCRdb re-analysed the 5' RACE reads in MiXCR, keeping a single row per CDR3 protein. Here the sample spans more than 650,000 distinct CDR3 sequences, around 11% being singletons. Points from the study as a whole: Several highly homologous variants made up a TCR beta motif, and this motif appeared characteristic of ankylosing spondylitis blood.

The antigens these receptors bind are not known. Input material: blood, either unsorted or a sorted T cell fraction (not recorded which). The receptors derive from a male donor with ankylosing spondylitis.

The V and J genes are TRBV28 and TRBJ2-7; perhaps D is TRBD1 or TRBD2 (5 bases each). The CDR3 is 12 residues long. The V gene's germline CDR1 is MDHEN and CDR2 SYDVKM. Trimming shortened V by 10 bases and J by 9 bases, and 19 bases separated the two germline ends. For the CDR3, the DNA is TGTGCCACAGGGACCCCCGCGTTGTGGCAGTACTTC. Its translation: CATGTPALWQYF. Together with reference TRBV28 and TRBJ2-7, the CDR3 gives the full variable domain: DVKVTQSSRYLVKRTGEKVFLECVQDMDHENMFWYRQDPGLGLRLIYFSYDVKMKEKGDIPEGYSVSREKKERFSLILESASTNQTSMYLCATGTPALWQYFGPGTRLTVT.

The table lists this clonotype with many counts. This chain connects TRBV2 to TRBJ2-1; D unclear. The CDR3 is made up of 12 amino acids. Germline CDR1 reads SNHLY; CDR2 reads FYNNEI. Trimming pared 1 base from V and 9 bases from J, leaving 7 bases between. The CDR3 loop reads CASSEVGGEQFF. The CDR3 nucleotides are TGTGCCAGCAGTGAAGTGGGCGGTGAGCAGTTCTTC.

The chain recombines TRBV20-1 with TRBJ1-2, with 8 bases identical to TRBD1. The V segment lost 3 bases and the J segment 3 bases; nucleotides outside the gene matches: 3. CDR3 length equals 13 residues. From germline, CDR1 is DFQATT and CDR2 SNEGSKA (reference sequence). The CDR3 is CSARGQVDYGYTF. The DNA for the CDR3 is TGCAGTGCTAGGGGACAGGTCGACTATGGCTACACCTTC.

This chain connects TRBV7-2 to TRBJ1-4; D remains unclear. V lost 2 bases and J lost 8, with 6 bases in between. The CDR3 has 12 residues. Germline V gene lookup returns CDR1 SGHTA and CDR2 FQGNSA. The CDR3 loop is CASSLNGEKLFF. DNA for the CDR3: TGTGCCAGCAGCTTAAACGGGGAAAAACTGTTTTTT.

V usage is TRBV2 and J usage is TRBJ1-2; tentative D call: TRBD1 (6 bases). From germline, CDR1 is SNHLY and CDR2 FYNNEI. This CDR3 region has 12 residues. V gave up 5 bases and J gave up 11 bases, with 15 bases separating them. The CDR3 region has the DNA TGTGCCAGCAGTTCTACAGGGTTTTGGTACACCTTC. Its protein is CASSSTGFWYTF.